Presented here are 5 T cell receptor beta chains from one specimen sequenced in a study of molecular identifiers for immune sequencing clone quantification. TCRdb independently ran MiXCR on the PCR reads; one entry per CDR3 protein. The sample holds some 88,000 distinct CDR3 sequences; roughly a fifth are singletons and the top ten take approximately 1.1%. Sample: naive CD8+ T cells from blood, with Jurkat cell RNA spiked in. Subset given: FACS-sorted CD8+CD4-CCR7+CD45RA+ naive T cells. These receptors were taken from a human donor in good health. Some libraries in this study had Jurkat cell RNA spiked in.

The chain is built from TRBV7-9 and TRBJ2-1, with 11 bases matching TRBD2. This CDR3 has 17 amino acids. CDR1 and CDR2 from the germline V gene are SEHNR and FQNEAQ (reference sequence). The trim removed 0 bases at V and 8 bases at J, leaving 9 bases unmatched. The CDR3 DNA reads as TGTGCCAGCAGCTTAGCGTCACTAGCGGGGGTCTGGGATGAGCAGTTCTTC. Protein sequence: CASSLASLAGVWDEQFF.

The chain has TRBV14 and TRBJ2-1, with TRBD1 matching 8 bases. After removal of 3 bases from V and 2 bases from J, the junction contained 6 bases not matched to a gene. CDR3 size: 16 residues. Germline V CDR1 and CDR2: SGHDN, FVKESK. CDR3 protein: CASSHTGTGTYNEQFF. The CDR3 DNA reads as TGTGCCAGCAGCCATACCGGGACAGGTACCTACAATGAGCAGTTCTTC.

The rearrangement joins TRBV7-6 to TRBJ2-5; 7 bases align to TRBD1. Trimming took 4 bases from V and 5 from J; bases not matched to a gene: 7. CDR3 length: 14 residues. In germline, CDR1 is SGHVS, CDR2 FNYEAQ. The CDR3 DNA sequence: TGTGCCAGCAGCTCCCATGGGACAGCCGAGACCCAGTACTTC. The encoded protein is CASSSHGTAETQYF.

Remarks on this clonotype: This sequence may be a read error, since a much larger clone differs from it by one base. The gene calls are TRBV6-2 or TRBV6-3 and TRBJ2-4, with 9 bases that match TRBD1. Unmatched junction bases numbered 6, after V lost 4 bases and J lost 11 bases. Germline V gene lookup returns CDR1 MNHEY and CDR2 SVGEGT. The CDR3 contains 13 residues. The CDR3 DNA sequence: TGTGCCAGCAGTTGGACAGGGGTCAACGTTCAGTACTTC. Translation gives CASSWTGVNVQYF.

This clonotype has a count of ten or more. This chain uses TRBV9 with TRBJ2-3; TRBD1 agrees at 7 bases. Germline-derived CDR1 and CDR2 are SGDLS and YYNGEE. The J segment lost 14 bases and the V segment lost 3 bases, leaving 6 bases of the junction unmatched. The CDR3 is 11 amino acids. CDR3 bases: TGTGCCAGCAGCGAAGGGGGCCCGGCGTATTTT. Translating gives CASSEGGPAYF.